This T cell receptor (beta chain) is drawn from a study of long-term antiretroviral therapy in people with HIV. General study results and limits: Diversity remained lower than transplant donor controls, even though it increased after ART.

Trimming removed 4 bases from V and 0 bases from J, with 13 bases in between. CDR1 is SGHDT, CDR2 YYEEEE, per germline. The CDR3 length is 15 residues. The immunoSEQ assay was v3.0, run at survey level. Profiling relied on immunoSEQ multiplex PCR, and the TCRdb table lists in-frame clones only, not all of them. Of tens of thousands of clones listed, about 82% are singletons. About this clone: Antigen: not known.

The V call is TRBV5-6, the J call TRBJ1-1; D possibly corresponds to TRBD1 (5 bases). The receptor's source is a man between 60 and 70 years old with HIV. Sequences were derived from unsorted PBMCs, sampled 1.3 years after starting antiretroviral therapy. The chain's CDR3 is CASSKRDVMNTEAFF. The CDR3 region has the DNA TGTGCCAGCAGCAAGCGGGACGTTATGAACACTGAAGCTTTCTTT.